This T cell receptor beta chain was sequenced during a study of T cell responses to AZD1222 COVID-19 vaccine (dated by TCRdb to the early 2020s). With regard to the full study: AZD1222 recipients given second doses at about 4 weeks or at about 12 weeks were pooled, since spike-specific TCR depth and breadth were not found to differ between the two schedules. TCR sequencing covered approximately 230 trial participants: about 210 given two doses of AZD1222 and about 26 given two doses of MenACWY control vaccine. Trial participants were enrolled into age subgroups of 18-55, 56-69 and 70-plus years, which contained approximately 150, 28 and 58 TCR-sequenced participants, respectively.

Read against the paper, the sample's time point label means: baseline before first vaccination. Samples from vaccinated people were obtained from the UK trials COV001 and COV002, which included a single-blind randomized controlled phase 2/3 trial of AZD1222 (ChAdOx1 nCoV-19) in healthy adults. For TCRbeta chain sequencing, PBMC samples from trial participants were taken at day 0 and at day 28 after the second dose. Of note for this clone: Its antigen specificity is not known. One base away there is no much larger clone; base qualities are not given.

Including the terminal cysteine and phenylalanine, the CDR3 comprises 12 residues. This entry keeps only the CDR3 DNA: 36 bases, framed from base 1. At the junction V is shortened by 2 bases and J by 5 bases, with 7 bases in between. The germline V gene (reference sequence) supplies CDR1 SEHNR and CDR2 FQNEAQ. The CDR3 regions of human TCRbeta chains were subjected to immunosequencing. Per the original workflow: TCRs in the repertoires were matched against a reference library of SARS-CoV-2-specific TCRs that had been generated with the MIRA antigen-specificity platform. Breadth was defined as the fraction of unique TCRs that were SARS-CoV-2-associated, and depth was defined as the fraction of total T cells that were SARS-CoV-2-associated. Using the MIRA data, every spike-specific TCR was mapped to the spike region that the TCR reacted to and assigned to either a CD4 or a CD8 class. Log10-transformed breadth and depth values were compared by one-way ANOVA with Sidak's multiple comparisons tests. The source is immuneACCESS, and TCRdb retained only in-frame sequences with V and J called. Part of the clones is not carried over; for the studies checked, unresolved V genes explain less than half of this, and the remainder is unexplained. V, J and clone size are taken as reported in that table, and D and trimming were inferred from the DNA itself. For this sample the table gives around 70,000 clones, of which about nine tenths were detected only once. Less than 9% of the sample lies in the top ten.

The paper as a whole reports these results and caveats: Because no day 14 peak-response samples were available, the repertoires could be characterized only after the peak T cell response. Only a handful of AZD1222 recipients were SARS-CoV-2 seropositive at baseline, limiting conclusions about previously exposed vaccinees. Reportedly, close to half of the unique spike-specific TCRs recognized epitopes lying outside the regions that are mutated in the B.1.351 and B.1.1.7 variants. Spike-specific TCR breadth and depth rose significantly after two AZD1222 doses compared with day 0 and with MenACWY recipients. Vaccine-associated CD4 TCRs spanned the whole spike protein, with dominant responses in regions 160-218 and 743-854. The 56-69-year group was small, and its depth increase did not reach significance, likely because of low power. Participants were mostly white British and included more females than males, and it was suggested by the authors that clonal diversity may have been underestimated.

The V and J segments used are TRBV7-9 and TRBJ2-7; TRBD2 is a possible D gene, resting on 6 matching bases. This sequence originates from an adult in good health. The sample consisted of peripheral blood, taken on day 0 of AZD1222 vaccination. The nucleotides are TGTGCCAGCAGCTTACCGGGGGACGAGCAGTACTTC. It specifies CASSLPGDEQYF.